A selection of T cell receptor beta chains follows, all from one sample in a study of beta chain features in type 1 diabetes. Using immunoSEQ multiplex PCR, the repertoire was profiled, and TCRdb retains in-frame clones only, with some absent. Here the sample spans 300,000 to 350,000 clones, 9.3% being singletons. The sample comprised central memory CD4+ T cells from blood. The receptors derive from a man younger than 45 with type 1 diabetes. The CDR3 runs from the conserved cysteine through the conserved F or W.

CDR3 length	V gene	CDR3 protein
14	TRBV7-2	CASSVMDNTDTQYF
13	TRBV4-3	CASSQDRGTEAFF
16	TRBV28	CASSIIGGDEDTEAFF
15	TRBV5-1	CASKPLAGVDNEQFF
14	TRBV7-2	CASSPYSASYGYTF
14	TRBV9	CASSDPRGSEKLFF
14	TRBV7-2	CASSFSGGGETQYF
15	TRBV18	CASSRSNGNTGELFF
11	TRBV30	CAWLQGSEAFF
15	TRBV19	CASSLYGGDNSPLHF
16	TRBV5-1	CASSRGLAGSTDTQYF
16	TRBV7-2	CASSPQSGGGLNEQYF
11	TRBV30	CAWSATYEQYF
15	TRBV29-1	CSVGDSSGGTDTQYF
15	TRBV6-5	CASRPGQVSNEKLFF
13	TRBV4-1	CASSQDKADTQYF
15	TRBV7-6	CASSLNRGKGEKLFF
14	TRBV7-2	CASSFGTSNSPLHF
14	TRBV2	CASSALTANYGYTF
11	TRBV20-1	CSAWNTGELFF
13	TRBV7-2	CASTGQLKAEAFF
12	TRBV5-1	CASKGSTDTQYF
15	TRBV19	CASRGDRVGTGELFF
19	TRBV19	CASSIDLRDSKATNEKLFF
13	TRBV4-3	CASSQKTGAEQYF
15	TRBV28	CASSFRDWSTDTQYF
13	TRBV7-9	CASKWTPGNEQFF
15	TRBV2	CASRFQGANLETQYF
16	TRBV9	CASSVEGGQVYNEQFF
14	TRBV25-1	CASSDTTYYQPQHF
13	TRBV28	CASSRHDNYGYTF
16	TRBV18	CASSPAPGTSNQPQHF
14	TRBV18	CASSLMSRDSPLHF
15	TRBV23-1	CASSQWRTGNTEAFF
13	TRBV12-5	CASGLEGNSPLHF
12	TRBV19	CASKDPQETQYF
16	TRBV14	CASSQQLAGAQETQYF
15	TRBV6-6	CASSYSTGGHQPQHF
8	TRBV19	CGRRGYTF
13	TRBV30	CAWGAGANTEAFF
13	TRBV5-4	CASSLAEGSGYTF
14	TRBV9	CASSTSDGDNEQFF
14	TRBV9	CASSLGRWTDTQYF
12	TRBV4-3	CASSQEGHEQYF
13	TRBV28	CASRESSGNTIYF
16	TRBV7-2	CASSFTGIKNTGELFF
17	TRBV4-3	CASSQQHYGRGGRPQHF
15	TRBV7-9	CASSLEGAGNTEAFF
16	TRBV11-2	CASSLERAGRGETQYF
14	TRBV19	CASSPRDSPDTQYF
11	TRBV28	CASSLEGEQYF
13	TRBV6-5	CASSYRGQGELFF
18	TRBV5-1	CASSLEPPPPSYNSPLHF
14	TRBV11-2	CASSLGGTRETQYF
15	TRBV7-8	CASSYNAGGNYGYTF
12	TRBV9	CASSVNLYEQFF
16	TRBV15	CATSSPGGGARYEQYF
13	TRBV6-5	CASTISRIHEQYF
14	TRBV6-1	CASSSAGTAKEQYF